The clone carrying this T cell receptor (beta chain) was observed a handful of times. This sample was included in a study of identical twins. TCRdb passed the 5' RACE reads through MiXCR, listing each CDR3 protein once. The table records about 690,000 distinct CDR3 sequences, around 6% of them present only once. The sequence was obtained from a young man in good health. Sequencing was done on a sample of naive T cells sorted from blood.

CDR3 residues: CASSLWGQRQETQYF. CDR3 nucleotides: TGTGCCAGCAGTTTATGGGGACAGAGACAAGAGACCCAGTACTTC. J is TRBJ2-5 and V is TRBV27, with TRBD1 identical over 7 bases. Germline loops: CDR1 MNHEY, CDR2 SMNVEV (reference sequence). The CDR3 runs to 15 residues. V lost 1 base and J lost 2; bases outside the gene matches: 4.